The clone carrying this T cell receptor beta chain was detected only a few times. Its target is not known. The data were obtained in a study of cytomegalovirus exposure and HLA in healthy donors. Study results and limitations: Among CMV-associated TCR beta chains, most appeared HLA-restricted in a later analysis. Researchers reportedly found TCR beta sequences accurately predicted most subjects' HLA-A and HLA-B alleles.

PCR involved 60 Vbeta and 13 Jbeta primers. The authors' processing: Later, roughly 77 million unique TCR beta chains were counted in an analysis, and roughly 11 million of them were shared. Assay: immunoSEQ multiplex PCR; the TCRdb copy retains only in-frame clones and omits some. From that table come the V and J calls and clone size; the DNA was used to work out D and trimming. Here the sample spans some 190,000 clones, around 80% being singletons. The CDR3 extends over 14 amino acids. CDR1 and CDR2 from the germline V gene are SEHNR and FQNEAQ (reference sequence). V was clipped by 3 bases and J by 8 bases; unmatched bases: 8.

Input material: PBMCs. This sequence joins TRBV7-9 and TRBJ1-1, with 8 bases identical to TRBD1. This sequence originates from a girl under 18 in good health and CMV-seropositive. The DNA of the CDR3 is TGTGCCAGCAGCTTGGACAGGGCCGTACGGGAAGCTTTCTTT. It specifies CASSLDRAVREAFF.